The clone carrying this T cell receptor beta chain was found many times. Antigen specificity is unknown. Arm-PCR of CDR3 regions and iRepertoire HTBI primers were the basis on which TCR beta libraries were built. Original handling: The identification of about 66 TRBV and roughly 14 TRBJ segments was made across samples. TCRdb reanalysed the multiplex PCR reads using MiXCR and keeps one entry per CDR3 protein. The V and J calls and clone size come from TCRdb's table, not from the authors' own analysis. The sample has nearly 350,000 distinct CDR3 sequences; about 19% are singletons. This record comes from a study of regulatory T cells in long-lasting Graves disease. CDR1 is DFQATT and CDR2 is SNEGSKA in the germline V gene (reference sequence). After removal of 0 bases from V and 5 bases from J, the junction contained 7 bases not matched to a gene. The length of the CDR3 is 17 residues. Time point denoted: persistent/refractory GD, antithyroid drugs over 5 years with positive TRAb. PBMC-derived RNA was used for the TCR library. Approximately 10-milliliter peripheral blood samples went into EDTA tubes.

Study conclusions and caveats: Exclusively peripheral blood, rather than thyroid tissue, was studied. Persistent patients shared about 2,800 public clonotypes among themselves. Newly diagnosed patients shared fewer, at nearly 1,000.

This material consisted of peripheral blood mononuclear cells (PBMCs), taken when the disease was refractory, from a patient treated with antithyroid drugs. This sequence was found in a female donor with Graves disease. V and J are TRBV20-1 and TRBJ2-5, with 15 bases matching TRBD2. In nucleotides, the CDR3 is TGCAGTGCTAGAGATAGGACTAGCGGGGGGGCACGGGAGACCCAGTACTTC. Its translation is CSARDRTSGGARETQYF.